This record looks at one T cell receptor beta chain sequence and its context. The target antigen is unknown. The data are from a study of T-cell reconstitution after alpha-beta-depleted transplantation in children. Findings and limits, study-wide: Once a year had passed after transplant, T-cell counts and diversity came mostly from newly produced T cells. Alpha-beta T cells about two months after transplant reportedly derived from several hundred expanded graft clones. For some patients, TCRbeta diversity was high at day 60 because of recipient T cells and thymic progenitors that survived.

Unique molecular identifiers were used in preparing the TCRbeta library. TCRdb used MiXCR to reprocess the PCR reads, holding one entry per CDR3 protein. The repertoire holds about 900,000 distinct CDR3 sequences, with about 26% as singletons. Germline V lookup: CDR1 SEHNR, CDR2 FQNEAQ (reference sequence). V was trimmed by 1 base and J by 0 bases, leaving 10 bases between them. The CDR3 contains 15 residues. The sample in question was PBMCs, mostly from graft donor cells, obtained 360 days after TCRalphabeta/CD19-depleted stem cell transplant. The clonotype comes from a boy in the first two years of life who had a stem cell transplant for SCID, so the T cells may come from the graft donor. The V call is TRBV7-9, the J call TRBJ2-7; a weak D match, TRBD2 (5 bases). CDR3 DNA: TGTGCCAGCAGCTTAGGATATGGGAGCTCCTACGAGCAGTACTTC. Its translation: CASSLGYGSSYEQYF.